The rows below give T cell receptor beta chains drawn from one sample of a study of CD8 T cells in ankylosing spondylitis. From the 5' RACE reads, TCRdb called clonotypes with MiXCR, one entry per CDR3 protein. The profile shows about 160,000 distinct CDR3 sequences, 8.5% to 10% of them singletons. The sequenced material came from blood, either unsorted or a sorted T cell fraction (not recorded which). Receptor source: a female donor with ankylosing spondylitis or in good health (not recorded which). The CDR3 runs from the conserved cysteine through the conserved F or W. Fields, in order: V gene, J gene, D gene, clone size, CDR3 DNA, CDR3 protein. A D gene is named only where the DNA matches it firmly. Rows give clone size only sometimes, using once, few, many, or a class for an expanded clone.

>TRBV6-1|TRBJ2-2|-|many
TGTGCCACAAAAATGAACAGGGCCGGGGAGCTGTTTTTT
CATKMNRAGELFF
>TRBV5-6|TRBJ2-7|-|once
TGTGCCAGCAGCCCAGCGTCAGGGGCCGAGCAGTACTTC
CASSPASGAEQYF
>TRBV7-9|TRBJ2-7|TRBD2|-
TGTGCCAGCAGCTTAGGGGACTACTACGAGCAGTACTTC
CASSLGDYYEQYF
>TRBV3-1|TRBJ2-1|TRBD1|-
TGTGCCAGCAGCCAAGCGACAGGGGGCTCCTACAATGAGCAGTTCTTC
CASSQATGGSYNEQFF
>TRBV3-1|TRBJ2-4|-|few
TGTGCCAGCAGCCAAGCCCCTCCGTCGCGGAGGGTGAAAAACATTCAGTACTTC
CASSQAPPSRRVKNIQYF
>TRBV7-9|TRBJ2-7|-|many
TGTGCCAGCAGCTTACTGGGAAGCTCCTACGAGCAGTACTTC
CASSLLGSSYEQYF
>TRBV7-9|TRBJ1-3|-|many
TGTGCCAGCAGCTTGAAGGGGACTGGAAACACCATATATTTT
CASSLKGTGNTIYF
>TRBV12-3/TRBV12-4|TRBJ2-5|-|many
TGTGCCAGCAGTCCTTCTGGTAGACAAGAGACCCAGTACTTC
CASSPSGRQETQYF
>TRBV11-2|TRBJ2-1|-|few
TGTGCCAGCAGGGGCCCGCCCGATCTCAATGAGCAGTTCTTC
CASRGPPDLNEQFF
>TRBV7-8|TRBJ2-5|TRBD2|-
TGTGCCAGCAGCCCCTGGACTAGCGGGAGTGTCGAGACCCAGTACTTC
CASSPWTSGSVETQYF
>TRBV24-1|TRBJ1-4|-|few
TGTGCCACCAGTGCGGGCGGGCCCGGTGAAAAACTGTTTTTT
CATSAGGPGEKLFF
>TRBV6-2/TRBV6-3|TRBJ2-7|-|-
TGTGCCAGCTCAGACATCTCCTACGAGCAGTACTTC
CASSDISYEQYF
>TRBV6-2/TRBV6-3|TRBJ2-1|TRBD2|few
TGTGCCAGCAGTCTCACTAGCGGGCACAATGAGCAGTTCTTC
CASSLTSGHNEQFF
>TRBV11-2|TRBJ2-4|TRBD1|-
TGTGCCAGCAGCTTATCGACAGGGGCAAACATTCAGTACTTC
CASSLSTGANIQYF